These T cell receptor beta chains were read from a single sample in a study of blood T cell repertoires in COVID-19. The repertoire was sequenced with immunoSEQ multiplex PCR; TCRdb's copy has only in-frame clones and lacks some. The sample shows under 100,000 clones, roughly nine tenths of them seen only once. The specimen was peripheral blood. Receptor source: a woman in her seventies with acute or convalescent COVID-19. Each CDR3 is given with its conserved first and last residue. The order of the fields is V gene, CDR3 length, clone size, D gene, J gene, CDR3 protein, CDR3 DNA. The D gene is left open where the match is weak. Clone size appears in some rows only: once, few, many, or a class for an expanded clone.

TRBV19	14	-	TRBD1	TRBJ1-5	CASGDRARNQPQHF	TGTGCCAGCGGGGACAGGGCGAGGAATCAGCCCCAGCATTTT
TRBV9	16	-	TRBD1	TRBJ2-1	CASSFQGGIGYNEQFF	TGTGCCAGCAGCTTCCAAGGGGGCATCGGCTACAATGAGCAGTTCTTC
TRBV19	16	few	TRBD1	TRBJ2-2	CASSLQRTGLTGELFF	TGTGCCAGTAGCCTACAGAGGACAGGGTTAACCGGGGAGCTGTTTTTT
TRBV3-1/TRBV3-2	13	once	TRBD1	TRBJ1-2	CASSLGQGGGYTF	TGTGCCAGCAGCCTAGGACAGGGTGGCGGCTACACCTTC
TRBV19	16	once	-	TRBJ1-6	CASSPVGQRWGSPLHF	TGTGCCAGTAGTCCCGTCGGACAGCGGTGGGGGTCACCCCTCCACTTT
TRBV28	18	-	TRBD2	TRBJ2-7	CASSTGTSGSKGSYEQYF	TGTGCCAGCTCGACCGGGACTAGCGGGAGTAAGGGCTCCTACGAGCAGTACTTC
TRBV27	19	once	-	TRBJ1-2	CASSLSPRLGRGANYGYTF	TGTGCCAGCAGTTTATCCCCACGACTGGGGAGGGGGGCGAACTATGGCTACACCTTC
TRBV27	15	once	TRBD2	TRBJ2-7	CASSRRLAGDYEQYF	TGTGCCAGCAGCAGAAGACTAGCGGGAGACTACGAGCAGTACTTC
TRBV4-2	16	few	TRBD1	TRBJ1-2	CASSQGYTGQGRGYTF	TGTGCCAGCAGCCAAGGTTACACGGGACAGGGGCGAGGCTACACCTTC
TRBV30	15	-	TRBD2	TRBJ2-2	CAWSVAGGHTGELFF	TGTGCCTGGAGTGTGGCGGGGGGGCACACCGGGGAGCTGTTTTTT
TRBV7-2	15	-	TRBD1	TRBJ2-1	CASSSGQGAYNEQFF	TGTGCCAGCAGCTCGGGACAGGGCGCGTACAATGAGCAGTTCTTC
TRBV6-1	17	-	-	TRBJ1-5	CASSAAGQHYSNQPQHF	TGTGCCAGCAGTGCCGCGGGGCAGCACTATAGCAATCAGCCCCAGCATTTT
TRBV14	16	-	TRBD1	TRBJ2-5	CASSRHWGQGEETQYF	TGTGCCAGCAGCCGGCACTGGGGACAGGGGGAAGAGACCCAGTACTTC